These 30 T cell receptor beta chains originate from one sample sequenced in a study of blood T cell repertoires in COVID-19. The protocol was immunoSEQ multiplex PCR, while the TCRdb copy is restricted to in-frame clones and leaves out a portion. This table has approximately 210,000 clones, about 90% appearing once. The sequenced sample consisted of peripheral blood. These receptors originate from a woman aged 70-85 years with acute or convalescent COVID-19.

This chain uses TRBV7-2 with TRBJ2-7; weak D call: TRBD2 (6 bases). The CDR3 sequence is 15 residues long. Germline V lookup: CDR1 SGHTA, CDR2 FQGNSA. V was pared by 5 bases and J by 7 bases, with 21 bases between. Written as DNA, the CDR3 is TGTGCCAGCAGCGTAACCCGGGCGGGGAAGAGGGAGCAGTACTTC. Translated, it gives CASSVTRAGKREQYF.

The V gene is TRBV29-1, the J gene TRBJ1-1, with 10 bases lining up with TRBD1. The V and J ends lost 6 bases and 2 bases, in that order; junction bases with no gene match: 3. The germline CDR1 and CDR2 sequences are SQVTM and ANQGSEA. The length of the CDR3 is 13 residues. The CDR3 spells CSVRQGANTEAFF. The CDR3 DNA follows: TGCAGCGTAAGACAGGGGGCTAACACTGAAGCTTTCTTT. Full variable domain (rest looked up from reference TRBV29-1 and TRBJ1-1): SAVISQKPSRDICQRGTSLTIQCQVDSQVTMMFWYRQQPGQSLTLIATANQGSEATYESGFVIDKFPISRPNLTFSTLTVSNMSPEDSSIYLCSVRQGANTEAFFGQGTRLTVV.

The chain employs TRBV11-2 and TRBJ1-2; 8 bases map to TRBD1. After removal of 6 bases from V and 3 bases from J, the junction contained 3 bases not matched to a gene. Germline V gene sequence: CDR1 SGHAT, CDR2 FQNNGV. The CDR3 has 13 residues. The chain's CDR3 is CASSQDRDYGYTF. CDR3 bases: TGTGCCAGCAGTCAGGACAGGGACTATGGCTACACCTTC.

Concerning this clone itself: Other DNA variants within this sample encode the same CDR3. The chain combines TRBV5-4 with TRBJ1-2, with a tentative D call TRBD1 (5 bases). V was pared by 0 bases and J by 0 bases, with 9 bases between. The CDR3 is made up of 15 amino acids. The germline V gene encodes CDR1 SGHNT and CDR2 YYREEE (reference sequence). This chain's CDR3 is CASSLVGGANYGYTF. As DNA, the CDR3 is TGTGCCAGCAGCTTGGTGGGAGGGGCTAACTATGGCTACACCTTC.

Only a few counts were recorded for this clone. CDR3 sequence (DNA): TGTGCCAGCTCCGCGGGACAGGAGAGCTACGAGCAGTACTTC. It is translated as CASSAGQESYEQYF. The chain links TRBV18 to TRBJ2-7; 8 nucleotides line up with TRBD1. The CDR3 has 14 amino acids. V was clipped by 6 bases and J by 3 bases; unmatched bases: 7. CDR1 is KGHSH, CDR2 LQKENI, per germline.

The J gene is TRBJ2-2, the V gene TRBV6-6; 11 nucleotides agree with TRBD1. V was clipped by 6 bases and J by 6 bases; unmatched bases: 3. Per germline, CDR1 MNHNY and CDR2 SVGAGI (reference sequence). There are 14 residues in the CDR3. In DNA, the CDR3 is TGTGCCAGCAGAGCGGGACAGGGGGCCGGGGAGCTGTTTTTT. This encodes CASRAGQGAGELFF.

This clone appeared a single time. The chain links TRBV6-1 to TRBJ1-4, with TRBD1 matching 11 bases. Trimming at V came to 3 bases and at J to 7 bases, leaving 4 bases not matched to a gene. Germline CDR1 MNHNS, CDR2 SASEGT. CDR3 length equals 15 residues. The CDR3, as DNA: TGTGCCAGCAGTGATAGGGACAGGGGGTTTGAAAAACTGTTTTTT. Its protein is CASSDRDRGFEKLFF.

This clone was recorded once. The chain links TRBV15 to TRBJ2-7; 11 positions match TRBD2. The V and J ends lost 1 base and 5 bases, in that order; junction bases with no gene match: 4. Germline V gives CDR1 LNHNV, CDR2 YYDKDF (reference sequence). The CDR3 sequence is 15 residues long. CDR3 coding DNA: TGTGCCACCAGCAGAGCTAGCGGGAGGTATCACGAGCAGTACTTC. Translation: CATSRASGRYHEQYF.

The genes are TRBV5-1 and TRBJ2-7, with 14 bases aligning to TRBD2. The CDR3 is made up of 16 amino acids. Germline V lookup: CDR1 SGHRS, CDR2 YFSETQ. V lost 4 bases, J lost 5 bases, and 8 bases stayed unmatched. The CDR3 DNA follows: TGCGCCAGCAGCCCGGGACTAGCGGGGGTCGGTGACGAGCAGTACTTC. It specifies CASSPGLAGVGDEQYF.

This sequence joins TRBV6-1 and TRBJ1-2; perhaps TRBD1 as D (6 bases). Trimming shortened V by 1 base and J by 8 bases, and 14 bases separated the two germline ends. This CDR3 spans 14 amino acids. Germline CDR1 reads MNHNS; CDR2 reads SASEGT. CDR3 region: CASSEVQGTMGYTF. The CDR3 DNA is TGTGCCAGCAGTGAAGTACAGGGCACGATGGGCTACACCTTC.

V is TRBV4-3 and J is TRBJ1-1; perhaps TRBD1 as D (5 bases). Between the trimmed V and J ends, which lost 6 bases and 8 bases, there was a span of 13 bases. Germline CDR1 is LGHNA and CDR2 is YSLEER. This CDR3 has 12 residues. The CDR3 protein is CASSRQGGEAFF. The CDR3 nucleotides read TGCGCCAGCAGTCGTCAGGGAGGGGAAGCTTTCTTT.

This clone has only one observation. The chain links TRBV5-4 to TRBJ2-5; 10 bases are shared with TRBD2. Germline-derived CDR1 and CDR2 are SGHNT and YYREEE (reference sequence). The CDR3 sequence is 15 residues long. The V segment lost 3 bases and the J segment 7 bases; nucleotides outside the gene matches: 9. CDR3 bases: TGTGCCAGCAGCTCGGAGCGGGGGGGCCGAGCGACCCAGTACTTC. Amino acids: CASSSERGGRATQYF.

This clone has only one observation. The chain joins TRBV7-9 to TRBJ1-3; tentative D call: TRBD1 (5 bases). The V gene lost 4 bases and the J gene lost 5 bases, with 15 bases spanning the gap. Germline V CDR1 and CDR2: SEHNR, FQNEAQ (reference sequence). The CDR3 has 15 residues. The CDR3 here is CASSYAREVRNTIYF. Here the CDR3 DNA reads TGTGCCAGCAGCTACGCCAGGGAAGTGAGAAACACCATATATTTT.

This chain links TRBV18 with TRBJ2-5; D may be TRBD1 (5 bases). CDR1 KGHSH and CDR2 LQKENI come from the germline V gene. V was shortened by 0 bases and J by 7 bases, with 12 bases between the two germline ends. The CDR3 loop spans 14 amino acids. The CDR3: CASSPPQGKVTQYF. The CDR3 nucleotides read TGTGCCAGCTCACCACCGCAGGGAAAAGTGACCCAGTACTTC.

The chain recombines TRBV7-2 with TRBJ1-1, with TRBD1 as a possible D gene (5 bases). The germline CDR1 and CDR2 sequences are SGHTA and FQGNSA. This CDR3 has 15 residues. Trimming left V 5 bases short and J 1 base short, with 14 bases between. Here the CDR3 DNA reads TGTGCCAGCAGCACCCAGACAGCGGGGAACACTGAAGCTTTCTTT. It codes for CASSTQTAGNTEAFF.

This sequence joins TRBV5-5 and TRBJ1-5; D is undetermined. Germline CDR1 and CDR2: SGHKS and YYEKEE (reference sequence). The ends were cut back, 2 bases at V and 6 bases at J, with 15 bases in the middle. The CDR3 runs 15 residues. CDR3 bases: TGTGCCAGCAGCTTATCGGCTTTGGGAGGTCAGCCCCAGCATTTT. It encodes CASSLSALGGQPQHF.

The chain recombines TRBV7-2 with TRBJ2-1; D not certain. The CDR3 covers 13 residues. Trimming took off 0 bases at V and 7 bases at J, with 7 bases between the two ends. In germline, CDR1 is SGHTA, CDR2 FQGNSA. CDR3 DNA sequence: TGTGCCAGCAGCTTAGCGGCCCTGAATGAGCAGTTCTTC. Encoded protein: CASSLAALNEQFF.

On this clone itself: Other DNA sequences in the sample encode the same CDR3. V usage is TRBV5-4 and J usage is TRBJ1-3, with D tentatively TRBD1 (6 bases). CDR3 length: 14 residues. The V end lost 5 bases, the J end lost 0 bases, and 9 bases lay between the germline ends. Germline values: CDR1 SGHNT, CDR2 YYREEE (reference sequence). CDR3 nucleotide sequence: TGTGCCAGCAGTTTGACAGGCTCTGGAAACACCATATATTTT. Its translation: CASSLTGSGNTIYF.

This chain uses TRBV5-4 with TRBJ1-4; TRBD1 is a possible D gene (6 bases). The CDR3 contains 15 residues. CDR1 is SGHNT and CDR2 is YYREEE in the germline V gene (reference sequence). V gave up 4 bases and J gave up 2 bases, with 12 bases separating them. CDR3 region: CASSLTTGTNEKLFF. The CDR3 DNA is TGTGCCAGCAGCCTGACAACAGGGACTAATGAAAAACTGTTTTTT. Full variable domain (outside the CDR3, taken from reference TRBV5-4 and TRBJ1-4): ETGVTQSPTHLIKTRGQQVTLRCSSQSGHNTVSWYQQALGQGPQFIFQYYREEENGRGNFPPRFSGLQFPNYSSELNVNALELDDSALYLCASSLTTGTNEKLFFGSGTQLSVL.

This chain joins TRBV4-1 and TRBJ1-4; D possibly corresponds to TRBD1 (5 bases). Per germline, CDR1 MGHRA and CDR2 YSYEKL. V lost 4 bases to trimming and J lost 5 bases, with 17 bases between them. This CDR3 contains 16 residues. This chain's CDR3 is CASSRESQVHNEKLFF. The CDR3 nucleotides read TGCGCCAGCAGCCGTGAGTCACAGGTTCACAATGAAAAACTGTTTTTT.

The chain links TRBV4-1 to TRBJ1-2; D may be TRBD1 (5 bases). Trimming stripped 7 bases from V and 2 bases from J, with 11 bases between. The CDR3 length is 13 residues. CDR1 is MGHRA, CDR2 YSYEKL, per germline. CDR3 sequence (DNA): TGCGCCAGCAACGACAGAACGAACTATGGCTACACCTTC. As protein: CASNDRTNYGYTF.

The chain joins TRBV6-2 or TRBV6-3 to TRBJ1-1, with a possible D match to TRBD1 (6 bases). The germline gives CDR1 MNHEY, CDR2 SVGEGT. The CDR3 is 15 amino acids. V lost 3 bases and J lost 0, with 11 bases in between. The CDR3 sequence: CASSYGGAVNTEAFF. The DNA of the CDR3 is TGTGCCAGCAGTTATGGGGGCGCTGTGAACACTGAAGCTTTCTTT.

CDR3 protein: CSARVINEQFF. In DNA, the CDR3 is TGCAGTGCTAGAGTCATCAATGAGCAGTTCTTC. J is TRBJ2-1 and V is TRBV20-1, with unresolved D. The ends were cut back, 1 base at V and 6 bases at J, with 4 bases in the middle. CDR1 is DFQATT, CDR2 SNEGSKA, per germline (reference sequence). The CDR3 has 11 amino acids.

This rearrangement joins TRBV6-2 or TRBV6-3 to TRBJ1-5; TRBD1 might be the D (5 bases). V lost 2 bases to trimming and J lost 1 base, with 12 bases between them. The CDR3 length is 16 residues. Germline lookup yields CDR1 MNHEY and CDR2 SVGEGT. CDR3 sequence: CASSYMAGFSNQPQHF. The CDR3 DNA follows: TGTGCCAGCAGTTACATGGCAGGGTTCAGCAATCAGCCCCAGCATTTT.

This sequence joins TRBV5-1 and TRBJ2-2, with TRBD1 identical over 12 bases. Trimming at V came to 4 bases and at J to 9 bases, leaving 4 bases not matched to a gene. Germline V gene data show CDR1 as SGHRS and CDR2 as YFSETQ. The length of the CDR3 is 14 residues. The CDR3 bases are TGCGCCAGCAGCAAGGGACAGGGGGCCAGGGAGCTGTTTTTT. This translates into CASSKGQGARELFF.

V gene TRBV6-5 combines with J gene TRBJ1-6; TRBD1 aligns across 7 bases. The V and J ends lost 6 bases and 9 bases, in that order; junction bases with no gene match: 8. The CDR3 is made up of 14 amino acids. Germline CDR1 MNHEY, CDR2 SVGAGI. In nucleotides, the CDR3 is TGTGCCAGCAGACCGACCGGGACAGCTTCACCCCTCCACTTT. This gives the protein CASRPTGTASPLHF.

The rearrangement links TRBV5-1 to TRBJ2-1, with D maybe TRBD2 (7 bases). V was clipped by 3 bases and J by 5 bases, with 21 bases between them. The CDR3 totals 17 residues. The germline gives CDR1 SGHRS, CDR2 YFSETQ. CDR3 sequence reads: CASSSSHSGGANNEQFF. The CDR3 coding sequence is TGCGCCAGCAGCTCATCCCACTCGGGGGGCGCGAACAATGAGCAGTTCTTC.

In nucleotides, the CDR3 is TGCGCCAGCAGCTTGGCCCCTTCTGGAAACACCATATATTTT. Translating it yields CASSLAPSGNTIYF. The chain carries TRBV5-1 and TRBJ1-3; D is uncertain. Germline loops: CDR1 SGHRS, CDR2 YFSETQ. V gave up 0 bases and J gave up 1 base, with 5 bases separating them. The CDR3 contains 14 residues.

This clone was seen more than once but under ten times. The J gene is TRBJ2-7, the V gene TRBV5-1; possible D gene TRBD1, 5 bases. CDR3 length equals 14 residues. CDR1 is SGHRS and CDR2 is YFSETQ in the germline V gene. V lost 0 bases, J lost 6 bases, and 13 bases lay in between. The CDR3, as DNA: TGCGCCAGCAGCTTGGAACAGGTGATTGGCGAGCAGTACTTC. Its protein is CASSLEQVIGEQYF.

V usage is TRBV19 and J usage is TRBJ2-7, with 10 bases matching TRBD1. The germline CDR1 and CDR2 sequences are LNHDA and SQIVND (reference sequence). The CDR3 spans 15 residues. With 3 bases clipped from V and 7 bases from J, the junction kept 9 bases outside the gene matches. The CDR3 protein is CASSMTGTGAREQYF. CDR3 coding DNA: TGTGCCAGTAGTATGACCGGGACAGGGGCGAGAGAGCAGTACTTC.